These 28 T cell receptor beta chains share one sample of origin, sequenced in a study of T cell repertoires in cytomegalovirus infection. These receptors' targets are unknown. TCRdb fed the reads into MiXCR, producing one record per CDR3 protein. This sample has 600,000 to 700,000 distinct CDR3 sequences, with around 32% found just once. This material consisted of cultured PBMCs, taken from culture after CMV antigen stimulation. The receptors shown here come from a human donor in good health (CMV status not recorded). Some clones in this sample may be carry-over from other donors' samples.

The rearrangement uses TRBV12-5 and TRBJ1-1; D call uncertain. This CDR3 spans 13 amino acids. CDR1 is LGHNT, CDR2 FRNRAP, per germline. Trimming shortened V by 3 bases and J by 3 bases, and 8 bases separated the two germline ends. The CDR3, as DNA: TGTGCTAGTGGTTTAAGGGAGGACACTGAAGCTTTCTTT. It yields the protein CASGLREDTEAFF.

The rearrangement links TRBV7-9 to TRBJ2-7; D gene uncertain. The CDR3 is 16 residues long. V was clipped by 5 bases and J by 4 bases, with 21 bases between them. Germline CDR1 is SEHNR and CDR2 is FQNEAQ (reference sequence). CDR3: CASSPLGVERNYEQYF. The CDR3 DNA reads TGTGCCAGCAGCCCTTTAGGAGTGGAAAGGAATTACGAGCAGTACTTC. Looking up the rest from reference TRBV7-9 and TRBJ2-7 gives the full variable domain: DTGVSQNPRHKITKRGQNVTFRCDPISEHNRLYWYRQTLGQGPEFLTYFQNEAQLEKSRLLSDRFSAERPKGSFSTLEIQRTEQGDSAMYLCASSPLGVERNYEQYFGPGTRLTVT.

This clonotype was seen only a few times. V and J are TRBV4-1 and TRBJ1-2; D gene uncertain. Trimming left V 0 bases short and J 4 bases short, with 15 bases between. The CDR3 is made up of 16 amino acids. Germline V gene sequence: CDR1 MGHRA, CDR2 YSYEKL. The CDR3 nucleotides read TGCGCCAGCAGCCAAGAAGAGTCCCGTCGCCCCTATGGCTACACCTTC. It translates to CASSQEESRRPYGYTF.

This clonotype was counted only a few times. The chain couples TRBV19 to TRBJ1-5; 7 bases map to TRBD1. The CDR3 consists of 13 residues. The V gene end was trimmed by 7 bases and the J gene end by 4 bases; junction bases not matched to a gene: 4. Germline CDR1 is LNHDA and CDR2 is SQIVND (reference sequence). The CDR3 sequence is CASTSQGNQPQHF. The DNA for the CDR3 is TGTGCCAGTACTTCACAGGGGAATCAGCCCCAGCATTTT.

The chain combines TRBV20-1 with TRBJ1-4; D gene ambiguous. Germline lookup yields CDR1 DFQATT and CDR2 SNEGSKA (reference sequence). The CDR3 sequence is 14 residues long. V dropped 3 bases and J dropped 6 bases, with 14 bases sitting between them. The CDR3: CSASPTRRDEKLFF. CDR3 DNA sequence: TGCAGTGCTAGTCCGACCAGAAGGGATGAAAAACTGTTTTTT.

V is TRBV2 and J is TRBJ2-5, with D possibly being TRBD2 (5 bases). The germline CDR1 and CDR2 sequences are SNHLY and FYNNEI. The germline V and J ends were trimmed by 0 bases and 5 bases, with 13 bases remaining between them. CDR3 length equals 15 residues. CDR3 residues: CASSEALRDTETQYF. For the CDR3, the DNA is TGTGCCAGCAGTGAAGCGCTGAGGGATACTGAGACCCAGTACTTC.

This rearrangement joins TRBV6-6 to TRBJ2-7; D is perhaps TRBD2 (6 bases). Trimming removed 0 bases at V and 4 bases at J, with 13 bases between. The CDR3 consists of 15 residues. Germline V gene data show CDR1 as MNHNY and CDR2 as SVGAGI (reference sequence). CDR3 DNA: TGTGCCAGCAGTTACTCCGGGGGTTCTAGGTACGAGCAGTACTTC. Translation gives CASSYSGGSRYEQYF.

The table lists this clonotype with a few counts. This may be a read error, as it is one base from a much larger clone. The chain couples TRBV7-2 to TRBJ2-7; possible D gene TRBD2, 5 bases. CDR1 is SGHTA, CDR2 FQGNSA, per germline. V was cut by 5 bases and J by 5 bases, with 10 bases left in between. The CDR3 length is 12 residues. The CDR3 is CASSPAGHEQYF. For the CDR3, the DNA is TGTGCCAGCAGCCCCGCGGGCCACGAGCAGTACTTC.

Only a few counts were recorded for this clonotype. CDR3 nucleotide sequence: TGTGCCAGCAGCTTTGGACTAGCGGGCCCAGATACGCAGTATTTT. This gives the protein CASSFGLAGPDTQYF. The chain combines TRBV12-3 or TRBV12-4 with TRBJ2-3, with 11 bases matching TRBD2. V shed 6 bases and J 4 bases; nucleotides not matched to a gene: 6. The CDR3 extends over 15 amino acids.

The V and J genes are TRBV28 and TRBJ2-3; no clear D. The CDR3 has 14 residues. Looked up from germline, CDR1 is MDHEN and CDR2 is SYDVKM. Deletions cut 3 bases from V and 2 bases from J, with 9 bases between. CDR3 sequence (DNA): TGTGCCAGCAGTTTCGAGACCAACACAGATACGCAGTATTTT. Translating it yields CASSFETNTDTQYF. The whole variable domain, filled in from reference TRBV28 and TRBJ2-3, reads DVKVTQSSRYLVKRTGEKVFLECVQDMDHENMFWYRQDPGLGLRLIYFSYDVKMKEKGDIPEGYSVSREKKERFSLILESASTNQTSMYLCASSFETNTDTQYFGPGTRLTVL.

The chain employs TRBV2 and TRBJ1-3; TRBD1 is a possible D gene (5 bases). The V gene lost 6 bases and the J gene lost 3 bases, with 9 bases spanning the gap. Germline V gene sequence: CDR1 SNHLY, CDR2 FYNNEI. The CDR3 runs 13 residues. This chain's CDR3 is CASRGDFGNTIYF. CDR3 nucleotides: TGTGCCAGCAGAGGGGATTTTGGAAACACCATATATTTT. The full variable domain, completed using reference TRBV2 and TRBJ1-3, is EPEVTQTPSHQVTQMGQEVILRCVPISNHLYFYWYRQILGQKVEFLVSFYNNEISEKSEIFDDQFSVERPDGSNFTLKIRSTKLEDSAMYFCASRGDFGNTIYFGEGSWLTVV.

This chain uses TRBV7-9 with TRBJ2-7; no definite D call. CDR1 SEHNR and CDR2 FQNEAQ come from the germline V gene (reference sequence). The CDR3 spans 12 residues. The ends were cut back, 2 bases at V and 6 bases at J, with 8 bases in the middle. The CDR3 bases are TGTGCCAGCAGCTTAATGAACTCCGAGCAGTACTTC. Translating gives CASSLMNSEQYF.

This clonotype came up a few times. V and J are TRBV6-6 and TRBJ2-5; tentatively, D is TRBD2 (7 bases). Germline assignment: CDR1 MNHNY and CDR2 SVGAGI (reference sequence). V was pared by 0 bases and J by 5 bases, with 19 bases between. CDR3 length: 17 amino acids. The CDR3 bases are TGTGCCAGCAGTTACTCGTCAGGGGAGGGGGTTTGGGAGACCCAGTACTTC. Its translation: CASSYSSGEGVWETQYF.

At least ten counts were recorded for this clonotype. The rearrangement uses TRBV7-2 and TRBJ2-5; TRBD1 matches at 9 bases. CDR3 length: 17 amino acids. Germline values: CDR1 SGHTA, CDR2 FQGNSA. V dropped 5 bases and J dropped 4; count of bases not matched to a gene: 14. CDR3 protein: CASSPISGQGSGETQYF. The CDR3 nucleotides are TGTGCCAGCAGCCCAATCTCGGGACAGGGAAGTGGAGAGACCCAGTACTTC.

This clonotype has only a few counts. This rearrangement joins TRBV7-9 to TRBJ1-2, with TRBD1 as a possible D gene (5 bases). CDR1 and CDR2 (germline): SEHNR, FQNEAQ (reference sequence). V lost 3 bases and J lost 2, with 13 bases in between. The CDR3 has 15 residues. The CDR3 bases are TGTGCCAGCAGCTTCGCTACGACAGTAAACTATGGCTACACCTTC. It codes for CASSFATTVNYGYTF.

CDR3 nucleotide sequence: TGTGCCAGCAGTTACAGGACAGGGGGTTACAATGAGCAGTTCTTC. Translating gives CASSYRTGGYNEQFF. This rearrangement joins TRBV12-3 or TRBV12-4 to TRBJ2-1; 10 nucleotides match TRBD1. Germline trimming cut 4 bases from V and 4 bases from J; bases unmatched to any gene: 4. This CDR3 has 15 amino acids.

This chain connects TRBV20-1 to TRBJ2-3; 7 bases agree with TRBD1. The length of the CDR3 is 14 residues. V lost 4 bases, J lost 2 bases, and 6 bases stayed unmatched. Germline V gives CDR1 DFQATT, CDR2 SNEGSKA (reference sequence). CDR3 in amino acids: CSATSGQTTDTQYF. The CDR3 nucleotides are TGCAGTGCTACCTCGGGACAGACCACAGATACGCAGTATTTT.

This chain uses TRBV7-8 with TRBJ2-3; 9 nucleotides line up with TRBD2. Germline-derived CDR1 and CDR2 are SGHVS and FQNEAQ. Trimming cost V 4 bases and J 14 bases; bases outside gene matches: 7. This CDR3 has 12 amino acids. Written as DNA, the CDR3 is TGTGCCAGCAGCTCTTTAGCGGGAGTATTGTATTTT. Amino acid sequence: CASSSLAGVLYF.

This clonotype was seen a few times. The chain combines TRBV7-2 with TRBJ1-3; D gene uncertain. Germline V gives CDR1 SGHTA, CDR2 FQGNSA. The length of the CDR3 is 15 residues. The V end lost 2 bases, the J end lost 0 bases, and 8 bases lay between the germline ends. The CDR3 sequence is CASSLSITSGNTIYF. DNA for the CDR3: TGTGCCAGCAGCTTAAGCATCACCTCTGGAAACACCATATATTTT.

The sample holds a few counts of this clonotype. This chain connects TRBV4-1 to TRBJ1-3; a weak D match, TRBD1 (5 bases). Germline V lookup: CDR1 MGHRA, CDR2 YSYEKL. CDR3 length: 19 residues. V was shortened by 3 bases and J by 4 bases, with 25 bases between the two germline ends. The CDR3 DNA is TGCGCCAGCAGCCAGTCCTACTACGGGACGGGGACGAGGGGAAACACCATATATTTT. This translates into CASSQSYYGTGTRGNTIYF.

The table lists this clonotype with a few counts. The chain links TRBV28 to TRBJ1-5; no reliable D call. V lost 2 bases, J lost 5 bases, and 13 bases lay in between. This CDR3 contains 15 residues. CDR1 is MDHEN, CDR2 SYDVKM, per germline. The CDR3 here is CASSLHSPLDQPQHF. The CDR3 nucleotides read TGTGCCAGCAGTTTACATTCCCCCCTAGATCAGCCCCAGCATTTT.

The chain couples TRBV20-1 to TRBJ2-7; 14 positions agree with TRBD2. Germline CDR1 DFQATT, CDR2 SNEGSKA (reference sequence). V was pared by 2 bases and J by 6 bases, with 9 bases of the junction left unmatched. The CDR3 has 16 residues. Written as DNA, the CDR3 is TGCAGTGCTAGACTTACCGGGACTAGCGGGAGAGGCGAGCAGTACTTC. It yields the protein CSARLTGTSGRGEQYF.

V is TRBV4-3 and J is TRBJ2-1; 12 nucleotides match TRBD2. With V trimmed by 0 bases and J by 8 bases, 8 bases remained unmatched. The germline gives CDR1 LGHNA, CDR2 YSLEER. The CDR3 consists of 17 residues. The CDR3 sequence: CASSQDWTSGTPDEQFF. The CDR3 DNA reads TGCGCCAGCAGCCAAGACTGGACTAGCGGGACACCCGATGAGCAGTTCTTC.

The chain carries TRBV18 and TRBJ2-3; D unclear. Trimming removed 0 bases from V and 4 bases from J, with 11 bases in between. The CDR3 totals 15 residues. Germline assignment: CDR1 KGHSH and CDR2 LQKENI. The CDR3 loop reads CASSPPGLMADTQYF. CDR3 sequence (DNA): TGTGCCAGCTCACCACCGGGGTTGATGGCAGATACGCAGTATTTT.

This clonotype was picked up many times. One end of the junction varies from germline; a read error may be responsible. CDR3 loop: CASSLDSGTSTDTQYF. In DNA form, the CDR3 reads TGTGCCAGCAGCTTAGATTCCGGGACTAGCACAGATACGCAGTATTTT. This sequence joins TRBV5-1 and TRBJ2-3, with D possibly TRBD2 on 6 matching bases. From germline, CDR1 is SGHRS and CDR2 YFSETQ. This CDR3 is 16 amino acids long.

This clonotype has only one observation. The rearrangement uses TRBV4-1 and TRBJ2-1; D is unresolved. Germline V gene sequence: CDR1 MGHRA, CDR2 YSYEKL. Trimming shortened V by 2 bases and J by 5 bases, and 16 bases separated the two germline ends. The CDR3 loop spans 16 amino acids. This CDR3 is CASSQTPNLWNNEQFF. Written as DNA, the CDR3 is TGCGCCAGCAGCCAAACTCCAAACCTTTGGAACAATGAGCAGTTCTTC.

V gene TRBV5-1 combines with J gene TRBJ2-7; a weak D match, TRBD1 (7 bases). The V gene's germline CDR1 is SGHRS and CDR2 YFSETQ. The CDR3 spans 18 residues. Trimming removed 2 bases at V and 5 bases at J, with 26 bases between. In DNA form, the CDR3 reads TGCGCCAGCAGCTTCGAAGCTCAACAGGGGACGCGGGGCGACGAGCAGTACTTC. Amino acid sequence: CASSFEAQQGTRGDEQYF.

The chain carries TRBV2 and TRBJ1-2, with D maybe TRBD1 (6 bases). Deletions cut 2 bases from V and 3 bases from J, with 10 bases between. CDR1 and CDR2 (germline): SNHLY, FYNNEI. The CDR3 is 14 residues long. The CDR3 bases are TGTGCCAGCAGTGAACGGGGGGCATACTATGGCTACACCTTC. Translated: CASSERGAYYGYTF.